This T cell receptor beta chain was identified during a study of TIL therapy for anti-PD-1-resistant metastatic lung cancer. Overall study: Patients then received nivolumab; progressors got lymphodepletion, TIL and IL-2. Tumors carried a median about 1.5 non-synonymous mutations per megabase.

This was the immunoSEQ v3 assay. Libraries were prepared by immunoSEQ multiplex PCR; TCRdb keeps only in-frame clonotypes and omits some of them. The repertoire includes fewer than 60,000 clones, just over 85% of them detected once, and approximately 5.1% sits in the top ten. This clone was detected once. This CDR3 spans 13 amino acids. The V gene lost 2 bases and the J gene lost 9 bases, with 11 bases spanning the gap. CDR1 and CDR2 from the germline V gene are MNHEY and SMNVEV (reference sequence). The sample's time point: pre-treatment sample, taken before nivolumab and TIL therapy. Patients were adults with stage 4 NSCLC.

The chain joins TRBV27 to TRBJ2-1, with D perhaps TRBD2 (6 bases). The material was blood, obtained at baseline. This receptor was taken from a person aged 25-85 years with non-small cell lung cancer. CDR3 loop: CASSLGGALEQFF. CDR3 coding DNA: TGTGCCAGCAGTTTAGGAGGGGCGCTTGAGCAGTTCTTC.